Here is one T cell receptor beta chain with its context. Its antigen is not identified. With the Oncomine TCR Beta short-read assay, DNA from cultured CD4+ T cells was sequenced. From the PCR reads, TCRdb called clonotypes with MiXCR, one entry per CDR3 protein. The sample contains more than 10,000 distinct CDR3 sequences, about 77% of which appear only once. The sample is drawn from a study of vaccination and CD4 T cells after COVID-19. The treatment here: approximately nine-day PBMC culture with coronavirus spike peptide pools or control peptides (ViraFEST assay). Antigen-specific T cells were expanded with peptide pools by ViraFEST, and TCRs were then sequenced. CDR1 MNHNS and CDR2 SASEGT come from the germline V gene. With V trimmed by 5 bases and J by 1 base, 6 bases remained unmatched. The CDR3 is made up of 16 amino acids.

The chain is built from TRBV6-1 and TRBJ2-3; 10 positions agree with TRBD2. This clonotype was obtained from a human donor who had recovered from COVID-19. Sequenced input: CD4+ T cells from blood, cultured in vitro. CDR3 sequence reads: CASSRTSGIRTDTQYF. The CDR3 nucleotides are TGTGCCAGCAGTAGGACTAGCGGAATCCGCACAGATACGCAGTATTTT.